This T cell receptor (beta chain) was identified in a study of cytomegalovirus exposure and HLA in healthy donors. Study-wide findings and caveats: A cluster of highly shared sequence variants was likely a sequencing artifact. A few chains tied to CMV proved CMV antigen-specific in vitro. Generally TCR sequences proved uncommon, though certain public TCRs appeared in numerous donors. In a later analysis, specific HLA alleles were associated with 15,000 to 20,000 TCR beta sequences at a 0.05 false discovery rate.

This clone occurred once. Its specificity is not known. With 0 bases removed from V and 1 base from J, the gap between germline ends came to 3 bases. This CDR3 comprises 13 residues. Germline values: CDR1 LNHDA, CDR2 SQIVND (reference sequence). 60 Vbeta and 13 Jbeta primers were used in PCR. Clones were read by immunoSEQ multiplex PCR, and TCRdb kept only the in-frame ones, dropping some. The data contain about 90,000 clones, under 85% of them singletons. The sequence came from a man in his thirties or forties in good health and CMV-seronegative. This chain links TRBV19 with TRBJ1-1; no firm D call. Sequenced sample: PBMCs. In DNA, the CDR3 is TGTGCCAGTAGTATAGATCAGAACACTGAAGCTTTCTTT. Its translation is CASSIDQNTEAFF.